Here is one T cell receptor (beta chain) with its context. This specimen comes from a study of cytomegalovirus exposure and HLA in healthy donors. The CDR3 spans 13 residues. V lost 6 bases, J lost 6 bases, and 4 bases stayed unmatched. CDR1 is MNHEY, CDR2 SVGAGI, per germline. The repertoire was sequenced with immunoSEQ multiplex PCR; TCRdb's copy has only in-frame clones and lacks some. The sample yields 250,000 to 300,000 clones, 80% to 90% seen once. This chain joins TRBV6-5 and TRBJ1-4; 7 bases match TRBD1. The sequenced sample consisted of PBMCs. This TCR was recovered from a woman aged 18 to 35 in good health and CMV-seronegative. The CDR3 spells CASRLGTDEKLFF. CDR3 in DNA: TGTGCCAGCAGGCTCGGGACAGATGAAAAACTGTTTTTT.